The sequence of this T cell receptor beta chain was determined in a study of shared clonotypes between healthy human individuals. Study-level findings and limits: Naive CD4 clonotypes were shared across several donors at roughly 5.5%. Memory subsets had estimated richness that was generally smaller than that of naive subsets.

Concerning this clone: Its antigen remains unidentified.

Clones were sequenced by immunoSEQ multiplex PCR, and TCRdb holds only the in-frame ones, with some missing. Of approximately 2.4 million clones detected, under 97% appear once; the ten largest clones hold about 0.13%. Germline CDR1 SGHNT, CDR2 YYREEE (reference sequence). The CDR3 is made up of 12 amino acids. V was trimmed by 4 bases and J by 6 bases, leaving 9 bases between them. The sequencing input was naive CD4+ T cells sorted from blood. Regarding subset: CD45RA+ positively selected. V and J are TRBV5-4 and TRBJ2-3; D is ambiguous. This clonotype was sampled from a man between 18 and 29 years old in good health. The CDR3 spells CASSNPRDTQYF. The CDR3 nucleotides are TGTGCCAGCAGCAACCCGCGGGATACGCAGTATTTT.